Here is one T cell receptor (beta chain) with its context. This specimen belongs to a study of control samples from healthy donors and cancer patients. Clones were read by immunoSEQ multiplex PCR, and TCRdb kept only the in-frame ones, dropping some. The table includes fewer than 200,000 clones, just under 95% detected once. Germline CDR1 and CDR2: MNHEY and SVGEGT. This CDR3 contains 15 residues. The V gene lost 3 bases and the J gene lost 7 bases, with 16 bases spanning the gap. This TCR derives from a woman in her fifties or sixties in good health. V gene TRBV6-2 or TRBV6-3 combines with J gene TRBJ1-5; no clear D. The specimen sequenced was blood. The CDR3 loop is CASSYEIWGSQPQHF. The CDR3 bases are TGTGCCAGCAGTTATGAAATCTGGGGTTCACAGCCCCAGCATTTT.